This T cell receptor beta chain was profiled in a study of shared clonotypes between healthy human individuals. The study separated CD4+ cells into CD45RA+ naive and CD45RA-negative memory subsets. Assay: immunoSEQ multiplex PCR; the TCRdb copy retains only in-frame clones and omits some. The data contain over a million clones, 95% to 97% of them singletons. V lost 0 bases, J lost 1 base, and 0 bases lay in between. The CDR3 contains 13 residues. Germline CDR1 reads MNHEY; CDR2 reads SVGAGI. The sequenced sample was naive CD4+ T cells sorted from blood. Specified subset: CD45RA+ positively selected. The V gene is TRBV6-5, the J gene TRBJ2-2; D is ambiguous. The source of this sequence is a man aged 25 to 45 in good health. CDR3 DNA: TGTGCCAGCAGTTACTCGAACACCGGGGAGCTGTTTTTT. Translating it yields CASSYSNTGELFF.